This T cell receptor beta chain was obtained from a study of T cells in Graves' hyperthyroidism and ophthalmopathy. Background on the study: Peripheral blood was acquired at first diagnosis, ahead of any therapy whatsoever.

TCR beta CDR3 regions were amplified from RNA. Initially, a first-round RT-PCR of the TCR CDR3 employed the HTBI primer set. MiXCR, applied by TCRdb to the multiplex PCR reads, yields one record per CDR3 protein. The sample lists fewer than 450,000 distinct CDR3 sequences, 17% occurring once. Concerning this clonotype: Its specificity is unknown.

Patients with uncontrolled infections, other autoimmune diseases, pregnancy or lactation were excluded. The blood sample dates from first hyperthyroidism diagnosis, preceding any ophthalmopathy symptoms. Findings of the study overall: A model of 13 V-J features distinguished ophthalmopathy from stable hyperthyroidism.

This CDR3 has 16 residues. J gave up 4 bases and V 1 base, and 7 bases lay outside the gene matches. Germline V gene sequence: CDR1 MNHEY, CDR2 SMNVEV (reference sequence). The specimen was blood. This rearrangement joins TRBV27 to TRBJ2-7, with TRBD2 matching 10 bases. This TCR derives from a woman in her twenties or thirties with Graves' hyperthyroidism that later progressed to Graves' ophthalmopathy. The CDR3, as DNA: TGTGCCAGCAGTTTATTTTCAGGACTAGCGGCATACGAGCAGTACTTC. It is translated as CASSLFSGLAAYEQYF.